This record concerns one TCR beta chain sequence. This entry belongs to a study of blood T cell repertoires in COVID-19. For the study at large: The United States, Italy and Spain provided the acute and convalescent COVID-19 samples.

Assay used: immunoSEQ multiplex PCR; TCRdb lists only in-frame clones, some missing. Here the sample spans about 370,000 clones, approximately 87% being singletons. The clonotype was recovered from a woman in her twenties or thirties with COVID-19, enrolled during active disease. The sample consisted of peripheral blood.

CDR3 residues: CASSIGQGLAENNEQFF. In DNA form, the CDR3 reads TGTGCCAGTAGTATAGGCCAAGGGCTAGCGGAAAACAATGAGCAGTTCTTC. V is TRBV19 and J is TRBJ2-1, with TRBD2 matching 7 bases. CDR1 and CDR2 from the germline V gene are LNHDA and SQIVND (reference sequence). With 1 base clipped from V and 5 bases from J, the junction kept 11 bases outside the gene matches. This CDR3 region has 17 residues.